One sample yielded the 15 T cell receptor beta chains listed below, sequenced in a study of vaccination effects on CD4 cells after COVID-19. What these receptors recognize is not known. Before sequencing, viral peptide pools were used by the ViraFEST assay to expand antigen-specific CD4+ T cells. It was after 10 days of culture that CD4+ T cells were isolated. All study participants received two doses of BNT162b2 or mRNA-1273 vaccine. The protocol was immunoSEQ multiplex PCR, while the TCRdb copy is restricted to in-frame clones and leaves out a portion. The sample carries 25,000 to 35,000 clones, around 82% recorded once. Sequencing used CD4+ T cells from PBMCs cultured with HCoV-NL63 spike peptides, obtained after COVID-19 vaccination. The receptors shown here come from a human donor who received a COVID-19 vaccine. Some clones in this sample may be carry-over from other donors' samples.

This clone was counted only a few times. The genes are TRBV7-8 and TRBJ1-3; D gene unclear. V lost 0 bases and J lost 9, with 9 bases in between. The length of the CDR3 is 13 residues. Germline CDR1 and CDR2: SGHVS and FQNEAQ. In nucleotides, the CDR3 is TGTGCCAGCAGCTTAGCCGGGGTTACCACCATATATTTT. Amino acid sequence: CASSLAGVTTIYF.

This chain links TRBV24-1 with TRBJ2-3; D tentatively reads TRBD1 or TRBD2 (6 bases each). This CDR3 contains 17 residues. V gave up 0 bases and J gave up 0 bases, with 12 bases separating them. CDR1 KGHDR and CDR2 SFDVKD come from the germline V gene. The CDR3 nucleotides read TGTGCCACCAGTGATTTGTGGGGGGCGCAGAGCACAGATACGCAGTATTTT. This codes for CATSDLWGAQSTDTQYF.

The J gene is TRBJ1-2, the V gene TRBV21-1; whether TRBD1, the table's D call, matches the DNA was not checked. TRBV21-1 is given as a pseudogene. CDR3 length: 14 residues. Written as DNA, the CDR3 is TGTGCCAGCACCCGACAGGGTGTCCGTCATGGCTACACCTTC. Residues: CASTRQGVRHGYTF.

The chain joins TRBV30 to TRBJ1-3; D is uncertain. Germline CDR1 and CDR2: GTSNPN and SVGIG (reference sequence). The CDR3 spans 15 residues. V was pared by 0 bases and J by 4 bases, with 13 bases between. The CDR3 DNA is TGTGCCTGGAGTGTATTCGGCCAAGAGGGAAACACCATATATTTT. It yields the protein CAWSVFGQEGNTIYF.

This clone came up a few times. This sequence joins TRBV7-2 and TRBJ2-5; D is possibly TRBD1 (5 bases). The germline gives CDR1 SGHTA, CDR2 FQGNSA. The CDR3 contains 15 residues. V lost 5 bases, J lost 2 bases, and 15 bases lay in between. Here the CDR3 reads CASSGVGQIQETQYF. CDR3 coding DNA: TGTGCCAGCAGCGGGGTCGGACAAATACAAGAGACCCAGTACTTC.

The V and J genes are TRBV5-1 and TRBJ1-5, with D tentatively TRBD1 (6 bases). The CDR3 runs 13 residues. V was cut by 0 bases and J by 7 bases, with 8 bases left in between. Germline assignment: CDR1 SGHRS and CDR2 YFSETQ. CDR3 sequence (DNA): TGCGCCAGCAGCTTGGAGGGGGGCCAGCCCCAGCATTTT. Translating gives CASSLEGGQPQHF.

The chain has TRBV10-3 and TRBJ2-6; 7 bases are shared with TRBD2. V lost 0 bases and J lost 3; bases outside the gene matches: 11. The germline gives CDR1 ENHRY, CDR2 SYGVKD. The CDR3 runs to 19 residues. Here the CDR3 reads CAISESEYLGGNGANVLTF. CDR3 sequence (DNA): TGTGCCATCAGTGAGTCAGAGTACCTGGGGGGGAATGGGGCCAACGTCCTGACTTTC.

The chain recombines TRBV9 with TRBJ2-3; 7 bases are a match to TRBD2. CDR1 and CDR2 (germline): SGDLS, YYNGEE. Trimming took 0 bases from V and 2 from J; bases not matched to a gene: 6. The length of the CDR3 is 16 residues. CDR3 amino acids: CASSVEWGGYTDTQYF. Written as DNA, the CDR3 is TGTGCCAGCAGCGTAGAATGGGGGGGATACACAGATACGCAGTATTTT.

V and J are TRBV6-2 or TRBV6-3 and TRBJ2-7; D unclear. CDR1 and CDR2 (germline): MNHEY, SVGEGT. V lost 5 bases to trimming and J lost 3 bases, with 11 bases between them. The CDR3 is made up of 13 amino acids. Here the CDR3 reads CASSIGYLYEQYV. The CDR3 DNA reads TGTGCCAGCAGTATCGGGTATCTCTACGAGCAGTACGTC.

The V and J genes are TRBV5-1 and TRBJ2-2; 10 bases map to TRBD1. The germline V gene has CDR1 SGHRS and CDR2 YFSETQ. The CDR3 loop spans 15 amino acids. Unmatched junction bases numbered 6, after V lost 4 bases and J lost 6 bases. The CDR3 loop reads CASSGRDRGAGELFF. The CDR3 bases are TGCGCCAGCAGCGGGAGGGACAGGGGCGCCGGGGAGCTGTTTTTT.

This chain uses TRBV30 with TRBJ1-5; D gene ambiguous. CDR1 GTSNPN and CDR2 SVGIG come from the germline V gene (reference sequence). The CDR3 runs to 13 residues. The V gene lost 0 bases and the J gene lost 6 bases, with 9 bases spanning the gap. The DNA of the CDR3 is TGTGCCTGGAGTGTACTGGAGGGTCAGCCCCAGCATTTT. This sequence encodes CAWSVLEGQPQHF.

V gene TRBV27 combines with J gene TRBJ1-6; D unresolved. The CDR3 length is 14 residues. The V gene lost 7 bases and the J gene lost 7 bases, with 14 bases spanning the gap. The germline V gene has CDR1 MNHEY and CDR2 SMNVEV (reference sequence). The CDR3 DNA reads TGTGCCAGCACCCTGAGGGCCTTAAATTCACCCCTCCACTTT. This gives the protein CASTLRALNSPLHF.

The V call is TRBV19, the J call TRBJ2-5; no clear D. V lost 6 bases, J lost 3 bases, and 20 bases lay in between. Germline CDR1 LNHDA, CDR2 SQIVND (reference sequence). The CDR3 sequence is 16 residues long. The CDR3 sequence: CASSVTPPDRKETQYF. The CDR3 nucleotides read TGTGCCAGTAGCGTCACACCCCCGGATCGGAAAGAGACCCAGTACTTC.

This clone was seen a handful of times. The chain couples TRBV5-4 to TRBJ1-2; 9 nucleotides agree with TRBD1. CDR3 length: 14 amino acids. Unmatched junction bases numbered 12, after V lost 5 bases and J lost 10 bases. Per germline, CDR1 SGHNT and CDR2 YYREEE (reference sequence). CDR3 nucleotides: TGTGCCAGCAGACCCGACAGGGGGTGGGATTCCTACACCTTC. Protein: CASRPDRGWDSYTF.

V usage is TRBV19 and J usage is TRBJ1-5; D remains unclear. The CDR3 is 13 residues long. Trimming cost V 7 bases and J 0 bases, with 7 bases left between them. Looked up from germline, CDR1 is LNHDA and CDR2 is SQIVND (reference sequence). CDR3 coding DNA: TGTGCCAGTACGGGCAGTAGCAATCAGCCCCAGCATTTT. This translates into CASTGSSNQPQHF.